This T cell receptor beta chain was captured by sequencing in a study of T cell changes during pregnancy in multiple sclerosis (dated by TCRdb to between 2018 and 2021). Concerning the study at large: The study examined how the T cell repertoire changed over the course of pregnancy in women with multiple sclerosis.

The sample holds one count of this clone. It lacks a known antigen. No base quality values were provided; no much bigger clone lies one nucleotide off. The CDR3 holds 13 amino acids from the cysteine to the phenylalanine. Only the CDR3 part of the read is kept: 39 bases, read in frame from the first base. Looking up the germline V gene (reference sequence) yields CDR1 SGHKS and CDR2 YYEKEE. V is pared back by 2 bases and J by 4 bases, with 6 bases lying between the germline termini. Library generation was performed with the immunoSEQ multiplex PCR assay. The immuneACCESS repertoire file appears here via TCRdb, limited to in-frame rearrangements. These files lack a portion of the clones; in checked studies, under half of the deficit traces to unresolved V genes, and the cause of the others is not known. Across this sample there are over 50,000 clones, with approximately 89% seen only once. The ten top clones hold less than 2% of the sample.

The chain joins TRBV5-5 to TRBJ2-2, with the D gene too uncertain to name. The sample here was peripheral blood, taken after pregnancy. The receptor comes from a female donor with multiple sclerosis, enrolled in a pregnancy study. The base sequence is TGTGCCAGCAGCTTTACATTCACCGGGGAGCTGTTTTTT. This gives the protein CASSFTFTGELFF.